A selection of T cell receptor beta chains follows, all from one sample in a study of T cells in tuberculosis. Here immunoSEQ multiplex PCR was the method, and the copy in TCRdb shows in-frame clones only, minus some. The sample contains about 88,000 clones, under 95% of which appear only once. Sequences were obtained from CD1b-GMM tetramer-negative cells sorted from PBMCs. These TCRs come from an adult woman with latent tuberculosis. Each CDR3 is given with its conserved first and last residue. D genes are given only for firm matches. Some rows mark clone size as missing; the rest say once, few, many or name a class of expanded clone.

abundance	d_gene	v_gene	j_gene	CDR3aa	CDR3nt
once	TRBD1	TRBV7-3	TRBJ2-5	CASSSQGAKETQYF	TGTGCCAGCAGTTCCCAGGGGGCAAAAGAGACCCAGTACTTC
.	.	TRBV11-2	TRBJ1-2	CASSRPPRTANYGYTF	TGTGCCAGCAGCCGACCCCCTCGGACAGCTAACTATGGCTACACCTTC
.	.	TRBV10-1	TRBJ1-1	CASSGGNTEAFF	TGCGCCAGCAGCGGGGGGAACACTGAAGCTTTCTTT
once	TRBD1	TRBV5-4	TRBJ1-2	CASSLDRGNYGYTF	TGTGCCAGCAGCTTGGACAGGGGGAACTATGGCTACACCTTC
.	TRBD1	TRBV6-5	TRBJ1-2	CASSMGQGVYGYTF	TGTGCCAGCAGCATGGGACAGGGAGTCTATGGCTACACCTTC
.	TRBD2	TRBV7-8	TRBJ2-2	CASSPRLAGDTGELFF	TGTGCCAGCAGCCCTCGACTAGCGGGAGACACCGGGGAGCTGTTTTTT
.	TRBD1	TRBV10-3	TRBJ1-1	CAISDGTGGMDAFF	TGTGCCATCAGTGACGGCACAGGGGGTATGGACGCTTTCTTT
.	.	TRBV7-9	TRBJ2-2	CASSLPGANTGELFF	TGTGCCAGCAGCTTACCAGGTGCTAACACCGGGGAGCTGTTTTTT
.	.	TRBV18	TRBJ1-2	CASSPGGYGYTF	TGTGCCAGCTCACCGGGGGGGTATGGCTACACCTTC
.	.	TRBV29-1	TRBJ1-5	CSVVFSGVGDQPQHF	TGCAGCGTTGTATTTTCGGGGGTCGGCGATCAGCCCCAGCATTTT
.	.	TRBV5-4	TRBJ2-3	CASSGTRLADTQYF	TGTGCCAGCAGCGGCACGAGACTAGCAGATACGCAGTATTTT
.	.	TRBV25-1	TRBJ2-1	CASSRGNEQFF	TGTGCCAGCAGTAGGGGTAATGAGCAGTTCTTC